The rows below give T cell receptor beta chains drawn from one sample of a study of post-analysis software for immune sequencing data. TCRdb re-derived calls from the PCR reads in MiXCR, one entry per CDR3 protein. The sample shows roughly 730,000 distinct CDR3 sequences, less than 35% of them seen only once. The specimen was blood. The receptors derive from a girl aged 5 to 17 with multiple sclerosis. The CDR3 runs from the conserved cysteine through the conserved F or W. The order of the fields is CDR3 protein, CDR3 DNA, D gene, clone size, V gene, CDR3 length, J gene. D genes are given only for firm matches. Not every row has a clone size; where given, it reads once, few, many or a size class.

cdr3_aa: CASRPLTGNTEAFF
cdr3_nt: TGTGCCAGCAGACCTTTGACTGGAAACACTGAAGCTTTCTTT
d_call: -
clone_size: few
v_call: TRBV6-4
cdr3_length: 14
j_call: TRBJ1-1

cdr3_aa: CSARAIGGGGNIQYF
cdr3_nt: TGCAGTGCTAGAGCCATTGGGGGAGGAGGAAACATTCAGTACTTC
d_call: -
clone_size: -
v_call: TRBV20-1
cdr3_length: 15
j_call: TRBJ2-4

cdr3_aa: CASSWELRTAGYTF
cdr3_nt: TGTGCCAGCAGCTGGGAACTACGGACAGCTGGCTACACCTTC
d_call: -
clone_size: once
v_call: TRBV7-2
cdr3_length: 14
j_call: TRBJ1-2

cdr3_aa: CASSGAGLAGVGADTQYF
cdr3_nt: TGTGCCAGCAGCGGCGCGGGACTAGCGGGAGTAGGGGCAGATACGCAGTATTTT
d_call: TRBD2
clone_size: -
v_call: TRBV7-2
cdr3_length: 18
j_call: TRBJ2-3

cdr3_aa: CASSLSGFLNTEAFF
cdr3_nt: TGTGCCAGCAGCTTATCTGGATTCTTGAACACTGAAGCTTTCTTT
d_call: -
clone_size: few
v_call: TRBV7-2
cdr3_length: 15
j_call: TRBJ1-1

cdr3_aa: CASSFPGSYEQYF
cdr3_nt: TGTGCCAGCAGTTTCCCCGGGTCCTACGAGCAGTACTTC
d_call: -
clone_size: many
v_call: TRBV28
cdr3_length: 13
j_call: TRBJ2-7

cdr3_aa: CASSYIGVWETQYF
cdr3_nt: TGTGCCAGCAGTTACATTGGGGTTTGGGAGACCCAGTACTTC
d_call: -
clone_size: once
v_call: TRBV6-2/TRBV6-3
cdr3_length: 14
j_call: TRBJ2-5

cdr3_aa: CSYADRDGSPLHF
cdr3_nt: TGCAGTTACGCGGACAGGGACGGGTCACCCCTCCACTTT
d_call: TRBD1
clone_size: few
v_call: TRBV20-1
cdr3_length: 13
j_call: TRBJ1-6

cdr3_aa: CASSFRAGDGYTF
cdr3_nt: TGTGCCAGCAGCTTCAGGGCCGGCGATGGCTACACCTTC
d_call: -
clone_size: few
v_call: TRBV5-6
cdr3_length: 13
j_call: TRBJ1-2

cdr3_aa: CASSPSINYEQYF
cdr3_nt: TGTGCCAGCAGTCCGTCGATCAACTACGAGCAGTACTTC
d_call: -
clone_size: few
v_call: TRBV27
cdr3_length: 13
j_call: TRBJ2-7

cdr3_aa: CASRRTGVYGYTF
cdr3_nt: TGTGCCAGCAGAAGGACAGGGGTCTATGGCTACACCTTC
d_call: TRBD1
clone_size: -
v_call: TRBV28
cdr3_length: 13
j_call: TRBJ1-2

cdr3_aa: CATRTHNEQFF
cdr3_nt: TGTGCCACCAGGACACACAATGAGCAGTTCTTC
d_call: -
clone_size: -
v_call: TRBV24-1
cdr3_length: 11
j_call: TRBJ2-1